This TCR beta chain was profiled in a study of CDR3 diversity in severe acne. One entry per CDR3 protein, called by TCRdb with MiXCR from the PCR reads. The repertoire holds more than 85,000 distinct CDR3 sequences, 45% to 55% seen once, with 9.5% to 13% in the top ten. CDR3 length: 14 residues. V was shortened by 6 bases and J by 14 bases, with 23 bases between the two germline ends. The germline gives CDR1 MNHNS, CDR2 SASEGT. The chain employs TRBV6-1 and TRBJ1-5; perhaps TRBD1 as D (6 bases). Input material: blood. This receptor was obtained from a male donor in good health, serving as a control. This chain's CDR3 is CASRDFGGLPYEHF. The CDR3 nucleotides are TGTGCCAGCAGGGATTTCGGGGGGCTCCCCTACGAGCATTTT.